These T cell receptor beta chains were read from a single sample in a study of T cells in Graves' hyperthyroidism and ophthalmopathy. TCRdb re-called the multiplex PCR reads through MiXCR, storing one row per CDR3 protein. The sample lists 500,000 to 550,000 distinct CDR3 sequences; 20% were seen once. Source material: blood. These receptors were taken from a man aged 35-49 years with Graves' ophthalmopathy. Each CDR3 is given with its conserved first and last residue. A D gene is named only where the DNA matches it firmly. Clone size is not always given. Where it is, it says once, few, many or a class for expanded clones.

abundance	v_gene	j_gene	d_gene	CDR3aa	CDR3nt
many	TRBV18	TRBJ1-2	-	CASSPPQNLFGYTF	TGTGCCAGCTCACCACCCCAGAACCTCTTCGGCTACACCTTC
-	TRBV5-4	TRBJ2-1	TRBD2	CASSLQGLAGDNEQFF	TGTGCCAGCAGCTTGCAGGGACTAGCGGGAGACAATGAGCAGTTCTTC
many	TRBV7-2	TRBJ2-1	TRBD2	CASSLAGGRNEQFF	TGTGCCAGCAGCTTAGCGGGAGGGCGCAATGAGCAGTTCTTC
-	TRBV10-3	TRBJ2-1	-	CTISEGYNEQFF	TGTACCATCAGTGAGGGTTACAATGAGCAGTTCTTC
few	TRBV18	TRBJ2-1	-	CASSPTRGGGEQFF	TGTGCCAGCTCACCCACTCGGGGAGGGGGTGAGCAGTTCTTC
-	TRBV11-2	TRBJ1-6	TRBD1	CASSPRAGGHSPLHF	TGTGCCAGCAGCCCCCGGGCAGGGGGACATTCACCCCTCCACTTT
-	TRBV20-1	TRBJ2-7	TRBD1	CSARPRTGVPSEQYF	TGCAGTGCTAGACCAAGGACAGGGGTCCCTTCTGAGCAGTACTTC
few	TRBV18	TRBJ2-1	TRBD2	CASSRDRGLAGGNEQFF	TGTGCCAGCTCTCGCGACAGGGGACTAGCGGGAGGGAATGAGCAGTTCTTC
many	TRBV28	TRBJ2-7	-	CASSFRGPPYEQYF	TGTGCCAGCAGTTTCAGGGGCCCCCCCTACGAGCAGTACTTC
few	TRBV5-1	TRBJ2-3	TRBD2	CASSLQVAGASDTQYF	TGCGCCAGCAGCCTCCAGGTAGCGGGAGCATCAGATACGCAGTATTTT
few	TRBV18	TRBJ2-1	-	CASSPVPSSYNEQFF	TGTGCCAGCTCACCGGTCCCGAGCTCCTACAATGAGCAGTTCTTC
-	TRBV20-1	TRBJ1-6	-	CSARDVGGRAYNSPLHF	TGCAGTGCTAGAGATGTTGGGGGGCGCGCTTATAATTCACCCCTCCACTTT
few	TRBV4-1	TRBJ2-3	TRBD1	CASSLQGAGGITDTQYF	TGCGCCAGCAGCCTACAGGGGGCTGGGGGAATCACAGATACGCAGTATTTT
-	TRBV20-1	TRBJ2-2	TRBD1	CGARDRGHNTGELFF	TGCGGTGCTCGGGACAGGGGGCATAACACCGGGGAGCTGTTTTTT
-	TRBV5-1	TRBJ1-1	-	CASSLGPGIETEAFF	TGCGCCAGCAGCTTGGGGCCAGGGATCGAAACTGAAGCTTTCTTT
-	TRBV2	TRBJ1-1	-	CASGREMMNTEAFF	TGTGCCAGCGGAAGGGAGATGATGAACACTGAAGCTTTCTTT
-	TRBV28	TRBJ1-2	TRBD1	CAAAGGEGRAGYGYTF	TGTGCCGCTGCAGGGGGGGAGGGGAGGGCTGGCTATGGCTACACCTTC
few	TRBV24-1	TRBJ2-1	-	CATSDDGTYYNEQFF	TGTGCCACCAGTGACGACGGGACGTATTACAATGAGCAGTTCTTC
-	TRBV7-9	TRBJ2-3	TRBD2	CASSKTSGAYTDTQYF	TGTGCCAGCAGCAAGACTAGCGGGGCCTACACAGATACGCAGTATTTT
-	TRBV7-9	TRBJ2-1	TRBD1	CASSTTTGGNYNEQFF	TGTGCCAGCAGCACGACCACAGGGGGCAACTACAATGAGCAGTTCTTC
many	TRBV18	TRBJ1-1	TRBD1	CASSPATGANTEAFF	TGTGCCAGCTCACCGGCGACAGGGGCGAACACTGAAGCTTTCTTT
-	TRBV6-9	TRBJ1-5	-	CASSLGSRATQPQHF	TGTGCCAGCAGTTTGGGTTCTCGGGCGACTCAGCCCCAGCATTTT
few	TRBV7-9	TRBJ2-1	-	CASSLPPLEGPEQFF	TGTGCCAGCAGCCTCCCCCCATTGGAGGGTCCTGAGCAGTTCTTC
many	TRBV19	TRBJ2-5	-	CASSISQETQYF	TGTGCCAGTAGTATAAGCCAAGAGACCCAGTACTTC
-	TRBV6-1	TRBJ2-5	-	CASRGSGTDPRETQYF	TGCGCCAGCAGGGGCTCCGGGACTGACCCTCGTGAGACCCAGTACTTC
-	TRBV6-1	TRBJ2-7	-	CASSEGQVIYEQYF	TGTGCCAGCAGTGAAGGCCAGGTTATCTACGAGCAGTACTTC
many	TRBV7-9	TRBJ2-5	-	CASSPSLSTQYF	TGTGCCAGCAGCCCGTCCCTTAGCACCCAGTACTTC
many	TRBV12-3/TRBV12-4	TRBJ2-7	TRBD1	CASSVPPDDRDNEQYF	TGTGCCAGCAGTGTCCCGCCCGATGACAGGGACAACGAGCAGTACTTC
few	TRBV9	TRBJ2-3	-	CASSVAHRRGTDTQYF	TGTGCCAGCAGCGTAGCTCACCGCCGCGGCACAGATACGCAGTATTTT
few	TRBV11-3	TRBJ2-1	TRBD1	CASSLAGQYYNEQFF	TGTGCCAGCAGCTTAGCGGGACAGTACTACAATGAGCAGTTCTTC
few	TRBV5-1	TRBJ2-1	-	CASSLGRGGEQFF	TGCGCCAGCAGCTTGGGGCGGGGAGGAGAGCAGTTCTTC
once	TRBV20-1	TRBJ1-1	TRBD1	CSAGRAGGLTEAFF	TGCAGTGCTGGTCGCGCAGGGGGTTTGACTGAAGCTTTCTTT
-	TRBV6-2/TRBV6-3	TRBJ2-1	-	CASRADYINEQFF	TGTGCCAGCAGAGCCGACTACATCAATGAGCAGTTCTTC
-	TRBV19	TRBJ1-5	-	CASRDTTYSNQPQHF	TGTGCCAGTAGGGATACTACGTATAGCAATCAGCCCCAGCATTTT
-	TRBV30	TRBJ2-1	-	CAWVMHRDQFF	TGTGCCTGGGTTATGCACAGGGACCAGTTCTTC
many	TRBV3-1	TRBJ2-1	-	CASSQVIHEQFF	TGTGCCAGCAGCCAAGTTATCCATGAGCAGTTCTTC
many	TRBV20-1	TRBJ1-1	TRBD1	CSAETGGNTEAFF	TGCAGTGCCGAGACAGGGGGGAACACTGAAGCTTTCTTT
-	TRBV28	TRBJ1-3	-	CASSFYVGLVHSGNTIYF	TGTGCCAGCAGTTTTTATGTGGGGTTAGTCCACTCTGGAAACACCATATATTTT
few	TRBV5-1	TRBJ2-2	-	CASSFRVPGELFF	TGCGCCAGCAGCTTCAGGGTTCCCGGGGAGCTGTTTTTT
many	TRBV28	TRBJ1-3	-	CASRTGWGNTIYF	TGTGCCAGCAGAACAGGCTGGGGGAACACCATATATTTT
many	TRBV28	TRBJ2-5	TRBD2	CASSLQLAGALETQYF	TGTGCCAGCAGTCTCCAACTAGCGGGGGCCCTCGAGACCCAGTACTTC
many	TRBV20-1	TRBJ2-1	TRBD2	CSASRLAGGNNEQFF	TGCAGTGCCTCGAGACTAGCGGGAGGAAACAATGAGCAGTTCTTC
-	TRBV5-5	TRBJ1-4	TRBD1	CASSRIMTGLNEKLFF	TGCGCCAGCAGCCGCATCATGACAGGGTTAAATGAAAAACTGTTTTTT
few	TRBV5-1	TRBJ2-3	-	CASSYLSNTQYF	TGCGCCAGCAGTTACCTATCAAATACGCAGTATTTT
many	TRBV5-1	TRBJ1-5	-	CASSLEGLNQPQHF	TGCGCCAGCAGCTTGGAGGGGCTCAATCAGCCCCAGCATTTT
-	TRBV12-3/TRBV12-4	TRBJ1-3	-	CASRLPKGNSGNTIYF	TGTGCCAGCAGGCTCCCGAAGGGGAACTCTGGAAACACCATATATTTT
few	TRBV24-1	TRBJ2-5	-	CATSDSLQETQYF	TGTGCCACCAGTGATTCCCTCCAAGAGACCCAGTACTTC
few	TRBV15	TRBJ1-1	-	CATSKTGNTEAFF	TGTGCCACCAGTAAGACTGGGAACACTGAAGCTTTCTTT
few	TRBV5-1	TRBJ2-1	TRBD2	CASSLETSGIANEQFF	TGCGCCAGCAGTCTAGAGACTAGCGGGATCGCGAATGAGCAGTTCTTC
-	TRBV6-2/TRBV6-3	TRBJ2-1	-	CASSGRPGNNYNEQFF	TGTGCCAGCAGTGGCCGGCCCGGGAATAACTACAATGAGCAGTTCTTC